This is a list of T cell receptor beta chains from one sample in a study of cytomegalovirus exposure and HLA in healthy donors. Clones were read by immunoSEQ multiplex PCR, and TCRdb kept only the in-frame ones, dropping some. The table has fewer than 150,000 clones, roughly four fifths seen once. Sequenced sample: PBMCs. Source of these receptors: a man between 35 and 55 years old in good health and CMV-seropositive. CDR3s include the opening cysteine and the closing phenylalanine or tryptophan.

j_gene	v_gene	CDR3aa
TRBJ1-2	TRBV7-9	CASNPRGGNYGYTF
TRBJ2-5	TRBV30	CAWSRGTVGEQYF
TRBJ1-5	TRBV2	CASSGWTGLSNQPQHF
TRBJ1-2	TRBV27	CASSSGGRGYTF
TRBJ2-7	TRBV6-5	CASSSRDSYEQYF
TRBJ2-6	TRBV29-1	CSVRGSANVLTF
TRBJ2-7	TRBV7-2	CASSLYRQGKNEQYF
TRBJ1-5	TRBV2	CASSDVHNSNQPQHF
TRBJ1-1	TRBV5-1	CASSSGQNTEAFF
TRBJ2-1	TRBV21-1	CASSKEVQREVMALF
TRBJ1-1	TRBV29-1	CSARRLNTEAFF
TRBJ2-7	TRBV7-8	CASSLSPGQHEQYF
TRBJ2-5	TRBV29-1	CSAVTGSAYGETQYF
TRBJ1-2	TRBV7-8	CASSIDRGGYGYTF
TRBJ1-6	TRBV25-1	CASSAEDRGVLHF
TRBJ2-1	TRBV9	CASSTRQSSSYNEQFF
TRBJ2-1	TRBV29-1	CSGRGTGIYNEQFF
TRBJ2-5	TRBV4-3	CASSPYRGEAETQYF
TRBJ2-3	TRBV10-2	CASSEQGRGTDTQYF
TRBJ2-5	TRBV5-6	CASSLEVRTDRVETQYF
TRBJ2-6	TRBV5-5	CASSGTAGANVLTF
TRBJ2-7	TRBV5-6	CASSSRFRTGEFSYEQYF